The source of this T cell receptor (beta chain) is a study of cytomegalovirus exposure and HLA in healthy donors. V was pared by 1 base and J by 5 bases, with 13 bases of the junction left unmatched. Germline lookup yields CDR1 SGHVS and CDR2 FNYEAQ. This CDR3 has 17 residues. To note about this clone: Its target is not known.

The study, taken as a whole, reports: The classifier was said to identify cytomegalovirus status with high specificity and sensitivity.

Profiled with immunoSEQ multiplex PCR; TCRdb holds only in-frame clones, not every one. The table includes hundreds of thousands of clones, 87% detected once. This TCR was recovered from a man between 18 and 35 years old in good health and CMV-seropositive. Sequencing was done on a sample of PBMCs. The V and J genes are TRBV7-6 and TRBJ2-5, with 7 bases matching TRBD2. The DNA for the CDR3 is TGTGCCAGCAGCTTAGAAGGTCGTGGGAGGGCAGTGGAGACCCAGTACTTC. Its translation: CASSLEGRGRAVETQYF.